These 8 T cell receptor beta chains originate from one sample sequenced in a study of T-cell memory formation after mild COVID-19. TCRdb independently ran MiXCR on the 5' RACE reads; one entry per CDR3 protein. The sample lists around 300,000 distinct CDR3 sequences, approximately 15% occurring once. Sequencing was performed on PBMCs or a T cell subset sorted from them (not recorded which). These receptor sequences come from a man between 18 and 35 years old who had mild COVID-19 (a few samples of this study predate the infection). Cell type and time point are not known.

V gene TRBV13 combines with J gene TRBJ2-5, with 8 nucleotides matching TRBD1. Looked up from germline, CDR1 is PRHDT and CDR2 is FYEKMQ (reference sequence). The CDR3 covers 14 residues. V lost 6 bases, J lost 4 bases, and 7 bases stayed unmatched. CDR3 sequence: CASRKAGGGETQYF. Here the CDR3 DNA reads TGTGCCAGCAGAAAAGCAGGGGGCGGAGAGACCCAGTACTTC.

J is TRBJ1-5 and V is TRBV4-2; a weak D match, TRBD1 (5 bases). V lost 4 bases and J lost 5, with 12 bases in between. Per the germline V gene, CDR1 is LGHNA and CDR2 is YNFKEQ. This CDR3 contains 14 residues. DNA of the CDR3: TGTGCCAGCAGCCCCACCGCGGGGGATCAGCCCCAGCATTTT. Translated: CASSPTAGDQPQHF.

This clonotype occurred a few times. The rearrangement uses TRBV28 and TRBJ2-1; D might be TRBD2 (6 bases). Germline V CDR1 and CDR2: MDHEN, SYDVKM. The CDR3 totals 14 residues. V shed 6 bases and J shed 4 bases, with 13 bases lying between them. As DNA, the CDR3 is TGTGCCAGCAGACCGACTAGGTGGTACAATGAGCAGTTCTTC. It codes for CASRPTRWYNEQFF. The full variable domain, in which reference TRBV28 and TRBJ2-1 provide the parts outside the CDR3, is DVKVTQSSRYLVKRTGEKVFLECVQDMDHENMFWYRQDPGLGLRLIYFSYDVKMKEKGDIPEGYSVSREKKERFSLILESASTNQTSMYLCASRPTRWYNEQFFGPGTRLTVL.

The gene calls are TRBV5-4 and TRBJ2-7, with a possible D match to TRBD2 (6 bases). The CDR3 has 14 amino acids. Between the trimmed V and J ends, which lost 0 bases and 2 bases, there was a span of 9 bases. Germline lookup yields CDR1 SGHNT and CDR2 YYREEE (reference sequence). Here the CDR3 reads CASSLDAGPYEQYF. The CDR3 DNA sequence: TGTGCCAGCAGCTTGGATGCGGGGCCCTACGAGCAGTACTTC.

This clonotype was detected only a few times. The chain recombines TRBV29-1 with TRBJ2-7; TRBD2 matches at 9 bases. CDR1 and CDR2 from the germline V gene are SQVTM and ANQGSEA. The CDR3 covers 13 residues. V lost 6 bases, J lost 3 bases, and 6 bases stayed unmatched. In DNA form, the CDR3 reads TGCAGCGTGAGACTAGCGGAGCTCTACGAGCAGTACTTC. Its translation: CSVRLAELYEQYF.

This clonotype has a handful of counts. This chain joins TRBV7-9 and TRBJ2-1; a weak D match, TRBD1 (5 bases). Germline loops: CDR1 SEHNR, CDR2 FQNEAQ (reference sequence). The CDR3 is made up of 14 amino acids. The CDR3 loop is CAPTRVGAYNEQFF. The DNA of the CDR3 is TGTGCTCCGACAAGGGTAGGGGCCTACAATGAGCAGTTCTTC.

This clonotype was counted ten times or more. The rearrangement links TRBV20-1 to TRBJ2-5; D remains unclear. The CDR3 covers 13 residues. Germline V CDR1 and CDR2: DFQATT, SNEGSKA (reference sequence). The CDR3 nucleotides read TGCAGCGCCCCCCGGAGCCCACGGGAGACCCAGTACTTC. This translates into CSAPRSPRETQYF.

The rearrangement uses TRBV6-6 and TRBJ1-2, with D unresolved. Trimming took 5 bases from V and 8 from J, leaving 15 bases between them. Germline assignment: CDR1 MNHNY and CDR2 SVGAGI (reference sequence). CDR3 size: 13 residues. CDR3 bases: TGTGCCAGCAGTCCCTATGGGGTTGGGGGCTACACCTTC. Residues: CASSPYGVGGYTF.